These T cell receptor beta chains were read from a single sample in a study of T cell changes during pregnancy in multiple sclerosis. Sequencing was performed with immunoSEQ multiplex PCR; in TCRdb, only in-frame clones are kept and a portion is missing. The table lists about 77,000 clones, approximately 91% of them singletons, with over 1.5% in the top ten. Sequences were derived from peripheral blood, sampled before pregnancy. The receptors come from a female donor with multiple sclerosis, enrolled in a pregnancy study. CDR3s include the opening cysteine and the closing phenylalanine or tryptophan. D genes are given only for firm matches. Clone size is given for some rows only: seen once, a few or many times, or a class if the clone is expanded.

j_call	v_call	clone_size	d_call	cdr3_aa	cdr3_nt
TRBJ2-3	TRBV4-1	-	TRBD2	CASSQGRSGGSLADTQYF	TGCGCCAGCAGCCAAGGACGGAGCGGGGGGAGTTTGGCAGATACGCAGTATTTT
TRBJ1-2	TRBV7-2	-	-	CASSWTSGEGYTF	TGTGCCAGCAGTTGGACCTCAGGGGAAGGCTACACCTTC
TRBJ2-7	TRBV10-1	-	-	CASSVGPYEQYF	TGCGCCAGCAGTGTTGGGCCCTACGAGCAGTACTTC
TRBJ1-2	TRBV20-1	-	-	CGSLGPYGYTF	TGCGGATCCCTGGGCCCTTATGGCTACACCTTC
TRBJ2-1	TRBV5-5	-	-	CASKNGGVSYNEQFF	TGTGCCAGCAAAAACGGTGGAGTGTCCTACAATGAGCAGTTCTTC
TRBJ2-2	TRBV29-1	-	TRBD2	CSVREGSTGELFF	TGCAGCGTTAGGGAGGGGTCCACCGGGGAGCTGTTTTTT
TRBJ1-2	TRBV6-1	-	-	CASTGDNYGYTF	TGTGCCAGCACCGGGGATAACTATGGCTACACCTTC
TRBJ1-2	TRBV18	-	-	CASSPPNRAGGYTF	TGTGCCAGCTCACCACCGAACAGGGCTGGTGGCTACACCTTC
TRBJ1-1	TRBV5-1	-	-	CASSLWAENTEAFF	TGCGCCAGCAGCTTATGGGCCGAGAACACTGAAGCTTTCTTT
TRBJ1-1	TRBV5-4	-	-	CASSARTRENTEAFF	TGTGCCAGCAGCGCCCGAACTCGGGAGAACACTGAAGCTTTCTTT
TRBJ1-5	TRBV10-3	once	TRBD1	CAISESKTGEVGNQPQHF	TGTGCCATCAGTGAGTCGAAAACAGGGGAGGTTGGCAATCAGCCCCAGCATTTT
TRBJ2-7	TRBV7-9	-	-	CASSVNRDHAWQYF	TGTGCCAGCAGCGTAAACAGGGATCACGCGTGGCAGTACTTC
TRBJ1-5	TRBV10-3	-	-	CAISETGGSNQPQHF	TGTGCCATCAGTGAAACGGGAGGCAGCAATCAGCCCCAGCATTTT
TRBJ2-7	TRBV4-1	-	TRBD1	CASSPRDRYEQYF	TGCGCCAGCAGCCCCCGGGACAGATACGAGCAGTACTTC
TRBJ2-1	TRBV9	-	TRBD1	CASSPRTGDYNEQFF	TGTGCCAGCAGCCCTCGGACAGGGGACTACAATGAGCAGTTCTTC
TRBJ1-6	TRBV9	-	-	CASSVHRDSPLHF	TGTGCCAGCAGCGTCCACCGGGATTCACCCCTCCACTTT
TRBJ1-6	TRBV6-5	-	TRBD1	CASSYRQGRNNSPLHF	TGTGCCAGCAGTTACCGACAGGGACGGAATAATTCACCCCTCCACTTT
TRBJ2-1	TRBV19	-	-	CASSMKHRGGGLYNEQFF	TGTGCCAGTAGTATGAAGCACAGGGGTGGGGGACTCTACAATGAGCAGTTCTTC
TRBJ1-1	TRBV7-2	-	TRBD1	CASSRQGATDTEAFF	TGTGCCAGCAGCCGACAGGGGGCAACGGACACTGAAGCTTTCTTT
TRBJ2-7	TRBV11-2	-	TRBD2	CASSLRGGGVANEQYF	TGTGCCAGCAGCTTACGGGGGGGCGGGGTTGCAAACGAGCAGTACTTC
TRBJ1-3	TRBV19	-	TRBD1	CASRGRGQGNTIYF	TGTGCCAGTAGGGGCAGGGGGCAAGGAAACACCATATATTTT
TRBJ1-1	TRBV4-1	-	-	CASSRAGVRAEAFF	TGCGCCAGCAGCCGCGCCGGGGTGCGAGCTGAAGCTTTCTTT
TRBJ2-1	TRBV18	-	TRBD2	CASSLGLAGNNEQFF	TGTGCCAGCTCACTCGGACTAGCGGGGAACAATGAGCAGTTCTTC
TRBJ1-1	TRBV2	-	-	CASSGGGDRINTEAFF	TGTGCCAGCAGTGGGGGGGGAGACAGGATTAACACTGAAGCTTTCTTT
TRBJ2-7	TRBV27	-	-	CASSHNRGVYEQYF	TGTGCCAGCAGCCATAATCGGGGAGTCTACGAGCAGTACTTC
TRBJ2-5	TRBV6-6	-	TRBD1	CASRGQALYQETQYF	TGTGCCAGCAGAGGACAGGCCTTGTACCAAGAGACCCAGTACTTC
TRBJ1-5	TRBV27	few	TRBD1	CASSTQGGQPQHF	TGTGCCAGCAGCACTCAGGGGGGTCAGCCCCAGCATTTT
TRBJ1-1	TRBV5-4	-	TRBD1	CASSPGQRVQNTEAFF	TGTGCCAGCAGCCCGGGACAGAGAGTACAGAACACTGAAGCTTTCTTT
TRBJ2-1	TRBV11-1	-	TRBD2	CASSPRTSGGGEQFF	TGTGCCAGCAGCCCGAGGACTAGCGGGGGCGGTGAGCAGTTCTTC
TRBJ1-2	TRBV15	-	TRBD1	CATSINGRQGSYGYTF	TGTGCCACCAGCATAAACGGGCGACAGGGGTCGTATGGCTACACCTTC
TRBJ1-2	TRBV28	-	TRBD1	CASSQGGYGYTF	TGTGCCAGCAGTCAGGGGGGCTATGGCTACACCTTC
TRBJ2-3	TRBV10-3	-	-	CAITRGGANTDTQYF	TGTGCCATCACCCGTGGCGGGGCTAACACAGATACGCAGTATTTT
TRBJ1-2	TRBV6-6	-	TRBD1	CASAEGAIANYGYTF	TGTGCCTCGGCGGAGGGGGCGATAGCTAACTATGGCTACACCTTC
TRBJ2-1	TRBV6-1	-	TRBD2	CASSETSGGYNEQFF	TGTGCCAGCAGTGAAACCAGCGGGGGATACAATGAGCAGTTCTTC
TRBJ1-1	TRBV27	-	TRBD1	CASSLSQGARRTEAFF	TGTGCCAGCAGTTTGTCCCAGGGGGCGAGGAGGACTGAAGCTTTCTTT
TRBJ2-1	TRBV18	-	TRBD2	CASSPRLAGALSYEQFF	TGTGCCAGCTCACCTCGGCTAGCGGGGGCCCTAAGCTATGAGCAGTTCTTC
TRBJ2-2	TRBV28	once	-	CASSRDNTGELFF	TGTGCCAGCAGTCGCGATAACACCGGGGAGCTGTTTTTT
TRBJ2-7	TRBV5-4	-	TRBD2	CASSYGGVSYEQYF	TGTGCCAGCAGCTACGGGGGGGTGTCCTACGAGCAGTACTTC
TRBJ1-3	TRBV29-1	-	-	CSVKGVSSGNTIYF	TGCAGCGTCAAAGGGGTGAGCTCTGGAAACACCATATATTTT
TRBJ2-1	TRBV28	-	-	CASSFSYNEQFF	TGTGCCAGCAGTTTCTCGTACAATGAGCAGTTCTTC
TRBJ1-3	TRBV7-8	-	TRBD1	CASSLGRQGGNTIYF	TGTGCCAGCAGCTTAGGTAGACAGGGGGGCAACACCATATATTTT
TRBJ2-5	TRBV30	-	TRBD2	CAWSPASGGKYF	TGTGCCTGGAGTCCCGCTAGCGGGGGGAAGTACTTC
TRBJ2-3	TRBV4-2	-	TRBD2	CASSQGAGMSTDTQYF	TGTGCCAGCAGCCAAGGAGCGGGGATGAGCACAGATACGCAGTATTTT
TRBJ2-7	TRBV30	-	-	CAWSQAYEQYF	TGTGCCTGGAGTCAGGCCTACGAGCAGTACTTC
TRBJ1-1	TRBV10-3	few	-	CAISAGLGEAFF	TGTGCCATCAGTGCAGGGCTTGGTGAAGCTTTCTTT
TRBJ2-7	TRBV5-6	-	-	CASTSGGSSYEQYF	TGTGCCAGCACCTCAGGGGGGAGCTCCTACGAGCAGTACTTC
TRBJ2-7	TRBV5-1	-	TRBD1	CASSLMTGANYEQYF	TGCGCCAGCTCCCTTATGACAGGGGCTAACTACGAGCAGTACTTC
TRBJ2-7	TRBV11-2	-	-	CASSMDSSYEQYF	TGTGCCAGCAGCATGGACAGCTCCTACGAGCAGTACTTC
TRBJ1-4	TRBV5-6	-	-	CASSLVGGLNEKLFF	TGTGCCAGCAGCTTGGTTGGCGGGCTCAATGAAAAACTGTTTTTT
TRBJ1-1	TRBV28	-	-	CASSFSGNTEAFF	TGTGCCAGCAGTTTCTCGGGGAACACTGAAGCTTTCTTT
TRBJ1-5	TRBV6-1	-	-	CASSEAPEGVGNQPQHF	TGTGCCAGCAGTGAAGCCCCCGAAGGGGTGGGGAATCAGCCCCAGCATTTT
TRBJ2-3	TRBV4-3	-	TRBD2	CASSQDSGTRGSDTQYF	TGCGCCAGCAGCCAAGATTCCGGGACTAGAGGTTCAGATACGCAGTATTTT
TRBJ2-3	TRBV2	-	-	CASSSLTVTDTQYF	TGTGCCAGCTCCTCCCTAACCGTCACAGATACGCAGTATTTT
TRBJ1-6	TRBV6-1	-	-	CAIATGHSPLHF	TGTGCCATCGCCACAGGGCATTCACCCCTCCACTTT
TRBJ2-5	TRBV5-4	-	TRBD2	CASSLSGGVCYF	TGTGCCAGCAGCTTAAGCGGGGGGGTTTGTTACTTC